This TCR beta chain originates from a study of blood T cells in healthy people across ages. Study-level background: About one barcoded beta molecule per two T cells came from capture by template switching. Study-wide findings and caveats: Higher diversity and more naive CD4+ cells were features of long-lived donors, compared to aged donors.

This clonotype was counted only a few times. Its antigen is not identified. The use of a sample-barcoded 5' primer and a J-beta primer mix characterized a second PCR of 7 to 11 cycles. Unique molecular identifiers of 12 random nucleotides labeled each cDNA. TCRdb re-called the 5' RACE reads with MiXCR, one entry per CDR3 protein. The sample carries hundreds of thousands of distinct CDR3 sequences, 49% recorded once. Germline trimming cut 3 bases from V and 3 bases from J; bases unmatched to any gene: 6. Per germline, CDR1 SGHKS and CDR2 YYEKEE (reference sequence). The CDR3 has 14 amino acids. The TCR comes from a woman aged 60-70 years in good health. V gene TRBV5-5 combines with J gene TRBJ2-7; 7 bases align to TRBD1. Material for sequencing was blood. The CDR3 reads CASSYRDSNYEQYF. DNA for the CDR3: TGTGCCAGCAGCTACCGGGACAGCAACTACGAGCAGTACTTC.